This TCR beta chain was found in a study of shared T cell receptors in the human thymus. Only in-frame clones appear in the TCRdb table, and some are missing; sequencing was by immunoSEQ multiplex PCR. The sample includes approximately 490,000 clones, 70% to 80% of them seen just once. This clone was seen only a few times. Germline loops: CDR1 LNHDA, CDR2 SQIVND (reference sequence). The CDR3 totals 14 residues. V lost 5 bases and J 0 bases, leaving 9 bases between the germline ends. These data were also filed under a second study, of human thymus T cells. Turning to that study: An apparent bias in V and J gene usage was seen in thymic and blood repertoires.

Sequencing was carried out using thymocytes. This TCR came from a boy under two years old with a congenital heart defect. This sequence joins TRBV19 and TRBJ2-3, with a possible D match to TRBD1 (6 bases). The CDR3 DNA follows: TGTGCCAGTAGTCTGGACAGTAGCACAGATACGCAGTATTTT. As protein: CASSLDSSTDTQYF. The whole variable domain, filled in from reference TRBV19 and TRBJ2-3, reads DGGITQSPKYLFRKEGQNVTLSCEQNLNHDAMYWYRQDPGQGLRLIYYSQIVNDFQKGDIAEGYSVSREKKESFPLTVTSAQKNPTAFYLCASSLDSSTDTQYFGPGTRLTVL.